The rows below give T cell receptor beta chains drawn from one sample of a study of quantifying T cell responses using KT2 cells. One entry per CDR3 protein results from TCRdb running MiXCR on the UMI-ligation and nested PCR reads. The profile shows approximately 43,000 distinct CDR3 sequences, about a sixth of them singletons. The sample comprised PBMCs spiked with cells of the T cell clone KT2. The receptor set was obtained from a human donor. The CDR3 runs from the conserved cysteine through the conserved F or W. The order of the fields is J gene, clone size, D gene, V gene, CDR3 protein, CDR3 DNA. A D gene is named only where the DNA matches it firmly. Rows may omit the clone size; those that give it use once, few, many or a size class.

j_call: TRBJ1-2
clone_size: few
d_call: -
v_call: TRBV18
cdr3_aa: CASSPRGQTSDYGYTF
cdr3_nt: TGTGCCAGCTCACCCCGAGGACAGACGAGCGACTATGGCTACACCTTC

j_call: TRBJ2-7
clone_size: few
d_call: TRBD2
v_call: TRBV20-1
cdr3_aa: CSAPGWVTSGTYEQYF
cdr3_nt: TGCAGTGCCCCGGGGTGGGTAACTAGCGGGACCTACGAGCAGTACTTC

j_call: TRBJ1-5
clone_size: -
d_call: TRBD1
v_call: TRBV2
cdr3_aa: CASALRRGTGNQPQHF
cdr3_nt: TGTGCCAGCGCACTACGAAGGGGGACAGGGAATCAGCCCCAGCATTTT

j_call: TRBJ1-2
clone_size: few
d_call: -
v_call: TRBV29-1
cdr3_aa: CSVELYARGYTF
cdr3_nt: TGCAGCGTTGAACTGTACGCTAGGGGCTACACCTTC

j_call: TRBJ2-5
clone_size: few
d_call: -
v_call: TRBV6-2/TRBV6-3
cdr3_aa: CASSYGRETQYF
cdr3_nt: TGTGCCAGCAGTTACGGGAGGGAGACCCAGTACTTC

j_call: TRBJ2-3
clone_size: -
d_call: -
v_call: TRBV12-3/TRBV12-4
cdr3_aa: CASRTTLGLGASPDTQYF
cdr3_nt: TGTGCCAGCAGGACAACCTTGGGGTTGGGCGCGAGTCCGGATACGCAGTATTTT

j_call: TRBJ1-1
clone_size: many
d_call: -
v_call: TRBV7-6
cdr3_aa: CASSSLGGRNTEAFF
cdr3_nt: TGTGCCAGCAGCTCCTTAGGGGGTCGTAACACTGAAGCTTTCTTT

j_call: TRBJ1-1
clone_size: few
d_call: -
v_call: TRBV12-3/TRBV12-4
cdr3_aa: CASSTIGGTNTEAFF
cdr3_nt: TGTGCCAGCAGTACCATAGGGGGGACGAACACTGAAGCTTTCTTT

j_call: TRBJ2-7
clone_size: -
d_call: TRBD1
v_call: TRBV2
cdr3_aa: CASSSGQGGYEQYF
cdr3_nt: TGTGCCAGCAGCTCGGGACAGGGGGGATACGAGCAGTACTTC

j_call: TRBJ1-1
clone_size: many
d_call: -
v_call: TRBV5-6
cdr3_aa: CASSLIGASEAFF
cdr3_nt: TGTGCCAGCAGCTTAATCGGGGCTTCTGAAGCTTTCTTT

j_call: TRBJ1-1
clone_size: few
d_call: -
v_call: TRBV29-1
cdr3_aa: CSVEEGGDTEAFF
cdr3_nt: TGCAGCGTTGAAGAGGGGGGTGACACTGAAGCTTTCTTT

j_call: TRBJ1-2
clone_size: many
d_call: TRBD1
v_call: TRBV7-9
cdr3_aa: CASSTSGTGPYTF
cdr3_nt: TGTGCCAGCAGCACTAGCGGGACAGGGCCCTACACCTTC

j_call: TRBJ1-2
clone_size: few
d_call: TRBD1
v_call: TRBV20-1
cdr3_aa: CSARTGSWGYTF
cdr3_nt: TGCAGTGCTAGGACAGGGTCTTGGGGCTACACCTTC

j_call: TRBJ1-2
clone_size: -
d_call: TRBD1
v_call: TRBV12-3/TRBV12-4
cdr3_aa: CASSPTPGQGEYYGYTF
cdr3_nt: TGTGCCAGCAGTCCCACCCCGGGACAGGGGGAGTACTATGGCTACACCTTC

j_call: TRBJ2-3
clone_size: many
d_call: -
v_call: TRBV6-5
cdr3_aa: CASSFGDTQYF
cdr3_nt: TGTGCCAGCAGTTTCGGCGATACGCAGTATTTT

j_call: TRBJ1-1
clone_size: -
d_call: -
v_call: TRBV18
cdr3_aa: CASSPAKSMNTEAFF
cdr3_nt: TGTGCCAGCTCCCCCGCCAAAAGTATGAACACTGAAGCTTTCTTT

j_call: TRBJ2-7
clone_size: many
d_call: -
v_call: TRBV29-1
cdr3_aa: CSVADGYEQYF
cdr3_nt: TGCAGCGTGGCAGACGGATACGAGCAGTACTTC

j_call: TRBJ2-4
clone_size: -
d_call: TRBD2
v_call: TRBV13
cdr3_aa: CASSLGSGLAAKNIQYF
cdr3_nt: TGTGCCAGCAGCTTAGGGAGCGGACTAGCAGCCAAAAACATTCAGTACTTC

j_call: TRBJ2-3
clone_size: -
d_call: TRBD2
v_call: TRBV4-1
cdr3_aa: CASSLSGSRDTQYF
cdr3_nt: TGCGCCAGCAGCCTTAGCGGGAGCAGGGATACGCAGTATTTT

j_call: TRBJ2-7
clone_size: -
d_call: -
v_call: TRBV13
cdr3_aa: CASAHPGASYEQYF
cdr3_nt: TGTGCCAGCGCCCACCCCGGAGCCAGTTACGAGCAGTACTTC

j_call: TRBJ1-2
clone_size: -
d_call: -
v_call: TRBV9
cdr3_aa: CASSVGPGSNNYGYTF
cdr3_nt: TGTGCCAGCAGCGTAGGTCCAGGCAGCAATAACTATGGCTACACCTTC

j_call: TRBJ2-3
clone_size: many
d_call: -
v_call: TRBV7-6
cdr3_aa: CASSRSGYQDTQYF
cdr3_nt: TGTGCCAGCAGCCGATCCGGATATCAAGATACGCAGTATTTT